Listed below are T cell receptor beta chains from one sample, sequenced in a study of blood T cell repertoires in COVID-19. The repertoire was sequenced with immunoSEQ multiplex PCR; TCRdb's copy has only in-frame clones and lacks some. Of around 27,000 clones listed, around 96% are singletons. Sequenced: peripheral blood. Source of these receptors: a human donor with active COVID-19. The donor label of this sample is uncertain. CDR3s leave out the opening cysteine and the closing phenylalanine or tryptophan. The D gene is left open where the match is weak.

TRBD1	TRBV5-4	ASSFGTGPNQPQH
.	TRBV5-1	ASSLERETYEQY
TRBD1	TRBV18	ASSGTGDNQPQH
TRBD2	TRBV6-5	ASSYGLVMGANVLT
TRBD1	TRBV3-1/TRBV3-2	ASSQVPGQGSHEQY
.	TRBV21-1	ASSKAILGTSGRSYEQY
.	TRBV19	ASSKQGNTEAF
.	TRBV5-1	ASSLVLTDYNSPLH
TRBD2	TRBV5-1	ASSLVSGANTGELF
.	TRBV4-1	ASSQAGKSPLH
TRBD1	TRBV5-4	ASSFRQGLGNIQY
.	TRBV6-5	ASSYSAAGNYEQY
TRBD2	TRBV28	ASRRGGRVDEQY
TRBD2	TRBV5-1	ASSWTSGGTSSYEQY
.	TRBV6-5	ASSSEGGNNSPLH
TRBD2	TRBV27	ASSFRLAGGKNEQF
.	TRBV6-5	ASRPAGTSYYEQY
TRBD2	TRBV11-3	ASSHRKRGYTDTQY
.	TRBV19	ASSITTGGYT
TRBD2	TRBV3-1/TRBV3-2	ASSQVRGGTTDTQY
TRBD1	TRBV6-5	ASTRGPEYEQY
TRBD1	TRBV28	ASIRDRYSNQPQH
.	TRBV2	ASSAGTNTEAF
.	TRBV9	ASSVGLQSYEQY
TRBD1	TRBV14	ASSPRAPQGFEKLF
TRBD2	TRBV6-5	ASSRTSGTEQF
TRBD1	TRBV4-1	ASSPVGGGLNQPQH
TRBD1	TRBV6-5	ASSSRQGAGQETQY
TRBD1	TRBV18	ASSPWDRARETQY